What follows is one T cell receptor (beta chain) and its context. This clone was observed a handful of times. Its antigen is currently not known. Nothing much larger sits one base from this clone, and base qualities are not available. The sample originates from a study of shared clonotypes between healthy human individuals (TCRdb year 2020). With respect to the entire study: A couple of women and a few men aged 18 to 49 years were included in the cohort. To estimate repertoire size and how much clonotypes are shared between individuals, the study performed deep sequencing of blood TCR repertoires from a few healthy adults. To increase sequencing depth and limit assay-specific biases, different laboratories used diverse techniques to prepare libraries and sequence TCR repertoires. Per donor, leukapheresis produced somewhere between about 0.85 and 9.5 billion PBMCs. Here is what the overall study found, with its caveats: Because the study included a small number of donors, the genetic and exposure-history diversity represented was limited. Based on pairwise subsampling, the degree of clonotype sharing among donors was expected to be affected by sequencing depth. Sampling was limited to blood, and TCR repertoires in tissue likely differ from TCR repertoires in blood.

Using the deep immunoSEQ assay, multiplex PCR amplified TCR CDR3 regions from genomic DNA. Genomic DNA extracted from each cell subset was distributed evenly over all wells of several immunoSEQ 96-well plates, and each plate served as one replicate. Each replicate PCR for unsorted PBMC received about 0.3 ug genomic DNA, equal to about 30,000 T cell genomes. Ten immunoSEQ deep assay plates were used to sequence the unsorted PBMC genomic DNA. The purified libraries were quantified using a Qubit 3.0 fluorometer, sized with a Bioanalyzer 2100, and then quantified again using the KAPA Library Quantification kit. Each immunoSEQ 96-well plate was sequenced on its own single-read 150-cycle Illumina NextSeq 550 flow cell. In the source study's methods: Because the immunoSEQ output included only junctional sequences and no quality scores, the filtering could not be the same as the filtering used for full-length reads. To assign V/J genes and CDR3, sequences were annotated using PyIR, a Python wrapper for IgBLAST v1.9, with IMGT germline references. Any read was removed if the V/J assignment was weak (E-value above 1e-6), the CDR3 was missing, or the read contained stop codons, out-of-frame junctions, or ambiguous translated residues. V3J clonotypes were defined as sequences sharing an identical inferred V gene, J gene, and CDR3 amino acid sequence. To compute the percentage overlap between repertoires, the number of shared unique clonotypes was divided by the size of the smaller repertoire. RTK rarefaction, the Chao1 estimator, and Recon v2.1 estimates of unobserved clonotypes were used to assess repertoire richness. Sourced from immuneACCESS, this table was stored by TCRdb with only in-frame sequences that have V and J called. A share of the clones is absent; for the studies checked, an unresolved V gene accounts for under half, and the remainder has no known explanation. For V, J and clone size, that table is used; D and trimming come from the DNA. The sample records about 490,000 clones, about 85% of which are singletons. Of the sample, roughly 12% falls within the top ten clones.

Donors were healthy HIV-negative adults with no recently reported acute infections or vaccinations. Every donor was a Caucasian adult living in Nashville, Tennessee, USA. In the unsorted samples, around 81 million PBMCs were counted, and genomic DNA was extracted using the QIAamp DNA Blood Mini kit. Blood was obtained by leukapheresis, after which PBMCs were separated by Ficoll-Histopaque density gradient centrifugation and cryopreserved in liquid nitrogen vapor phase. V is clipped by 11 bases and J by 1 base, and the sequence between their germline boundaries is 17 bases long. CDR1 and CDR2, per the germline V gene, are SGHVS and FQNEAQ. The CDR3, from cysteine to phenylalanine, totals 14 residues. CDR3 DNA is the only sequence kept; it has 42 bases, read in frame from the first base.

The sample was PBMCs. The TCR originated in a woman in her 40s in good health. Some clones in this sample may be carry-over from other donors' samples. The chain is made from TRBV7-8 and TRBJ1-1; TRBD1 is possibly the D segment (6 matching bases). The CDR3 loop reads CAVERTASNTEAFF. In nucleotides, the sequence is TGTGCCGTCGAAAGGACAGCTTCGAACACTGAAGCTTTCTTT.